This entry lists 14 T cell receptor beta chains sequenced from one sample in a study of PD-L1 blockade in urothelial cancer. TCRdb's copy holds only in-frame clones and misses some; the assay was immunoSEQ multiplex PCR. Of roughly 20,000 clones listed, around 90% are singletons. Material: PBMCs, obtained around atezolizumab (anti-PD-L1) treatment. These receptors came from a man aged 45-60 years with urothelial cancer.

The chain links TRBV2 to TRBJ2-1; D is ambiguous. The CDR3 is 14 amino acids. The germline V gene encodes CDR1 SNHLY and CDR2 FYNNEI. V was clipped by 10 bases and J by 4 bases, with 17 bases between them. The CDR3 loop is CATTVSTGYNEQFF. CDR3 bases: TGTGCCACTACGGTTAGCACTGGATACAATGAGCAGTTCTTC.

V gene TRBV7-9 combines with J gene TRBJ2-7; D ambiguous. The germline CDR1 and CDR2 sequences are SEHNR and FQNEAQ (reference sequence). The CDR3 has 14 residues. V dropped 5 bases and J dropped 3 bases, with 14 bases sitting between them. The CDR3 DNA is TGTGCCAGCAGCCCCGGGTCTCCGTTCTACGAGCAGTACTTC. It translates to CASSPGSPFYEQYF.

The V call is TRBV27, the J call TRBJ1-5; 7 nucleotides line up with TRBD1. V shed 9 bases and J 6 bases; nucleotides not matched to a gene: 8. The CDR3 covers 13 residues. Germline CDR1 is MNHEY and CDR2 is SMNVEV (reference sequence). CDR3 bases: TGTGCCAGTTCAGGGGGTACAGGTCAGCCCCAGCATTTT. Translation: CASSGGTGQPQHF.

This chain joins TRBV7-9 and TRBJ2-2, with 11 positions matching TRBD2. The V gene end was trimmed by 9 bases and the J gene end by 3 bases; junction bases not matched to a gene: 3. Germline V gives CDR1 SEHNR, CDR2 FQNEAQ (reference sequence). The CDR3 extends over 14 amino acids. CDR3 DNA sequence: TGTGCCAGGACTAGCGGGAAGGACACCGGGGAGCTGTTTTTT. Translation: CARTSGKDTGELFF.

The gene calls are TRBV5-5 and TRBJ2-7, with 11 bases identical to TRBD1. Germline assignment: CDR1 SGHKS and CDR2 YYEKEE (reference sequence). The J segment lost 5 bases and the V segment lost 3 bases, leaving 16 bases of the junction unmatched. The CDR3 sequence is 18 residues long. DNA for the CDR3: TGTGCCAGCAGCTCGGGGACAGGGGGTTTTACCTATACCCACGAGCAGTACTTC. Protein sequence: CASSSGTGGFTYTHEQYF.

The chain carries TRBV19 and TRBJ2-3; 7 nucleotides agree with TRBD2. The CDR3 has 16 residues. Germline trimming cut 4 bases from V and 2 bases from J; bases unmatched to any gene: 9. Germline V gives CDR1 LNHDA, CDR2 SQIVND (reference sequence). The CDR3 is CASSRDGGGLTDTQYF. The CDR3 bases are TGTGCCAGTAGTAGGGATGGCGGGGGACTCACAGATACGCAGTATTTT.

CDR3 sequence (DNA): TGTGCCAGCACCTCCCCAAGGGCGGGCTGGGACAATGAGCAGTTCTTC. Amino acid sequence: CASTSPRAGWDNEQFF. The chain joins TRBV11-2 to TRBJ2-1, with D possibly matching TRBD2 (5 bases). The germline V gene encodes CDR1 SGHAT and CDR2 FQNNGV. Trimming took off 7 bases at V and 5 bases at J, with 21 bases between the two ends. The CDR3 runs 16 residues.

The gene calls are TRBV6-5 and TRBJ1-1; 10 bases are a match to TRBD1. The CDR3 length is 14 residues. Per the germline V gene, CDR1 is MNHEY and CDR2 is SVGAGI. J lost 3 bases, V lost 6 bases, and 4 bases had no gene match. The chain's CDR3 is CASRQDRGHTEAFF. In DNA, the CDR3 is TGTGCCAGCAGACAAGACAGGGGGCACACTGAAGCTTTCTTT.

V gene TRBV9 combines with J gene TRBJ2-1; D not certain. Per the germline V gene, CDR1 is SGDLS and CDR2 is YYNGEE. The CDR3 is 14 amino acids. The V gene lost 0 bases and the J gene lost 7 bases, with 11 bases spanning the gap. As DNA, the CDR3 is TGTGCCAGCAGCGTAGGGTCAGCCGGGAATGAGCAGTTCTTC. Protein product: CASSVGSAGNEQFF.

This rearrangement joins TRBV9 to TRBJ2-2, with TRBD2 matching over 12 bases. Germline values: CDR1 SGDLS, CDR2 YYNGEE. With 4 bases clipped from V and 0 bases from J, the junction kept 4 bases outside the gene matches. CDR3 length: 17 amino acids. The CDR3 protein is CASSLTSGGPNTGELFF. The CDR3 nucleotides read TGTGCCAGCAGCCTTACTAGCGGGGGGCCGAACACCGGGGAGCTGTTTTTT.

The V gene is TRBV7-2, the J gene TRBJ2-7; 10 nucleotides align to TRBD1. Trimming removed 1 base from V and 2 bases from J; junction bases left unmatched: 2. Germline V CDR1 and CDR2: SGHTA, FQGNSA. This CDR3 contains 15 residues. CDR3 in amino acids: CASSLVGQGAYEQYF. CDR3 coding DNA: TGTGCCAGCAGCTTAGTTGGACAGGGGGCCTACGAGCAGTACTTC.

This chain connects TRBV6-1 to TRBJ1-6; unclear D gene. Trimming shortened V by 7 bases and J by 7 bases, and 11 bases separated the two germline ends. From germline, CDR1 is MNHNS and CDR2 SASEGT. The CDR3 totals 13 residues. The CDR3 DNA reads as TGTGCCAGCAAGGAGGGCCCCAATTCACCCCTCCACTTT. Translated, it gives CASKEGPNSPLHF.

The V and J genes are TRBV10-3 and TRBJ2-5, with 8 bases fitting TRBD1. Germline V gene sequence: CDR1 ENHRY, CDR2 SYGVKD. The CDR3 contains 14 residues. Losses at the gene ends were 7 bases for V and 5 bases for J; bases not matched to a gene: 9. The chain's CDR3 is CAIIRTGRRETQYF. Here the CDR3 DNA reads TGTGCCATCATTAGGACAGGGAGGAGGGAGACCCAGTACTTC.

The V and J genes are TRBV7-8 and TRBJ1-4, with 9 bases that match TRBD1. V was pared by 1 base and J by 7 bases, with 4 bases of the junction left unmatched. From germline, CDR1 is SGHVS and CDR2 FQNEAQ. The CDR3 is 15 residues long. The CDR3 coding sequence is TGTGCCAGCAGCTTAGGACAGGGGGTTAGTGAAAAACTGTTTTTT. The encoded protein is CASSLGQGVSEKLFF.